Shown below are 25 T cell receptor beta chains from a single sample sequenced in a study of response to subunit inactivated influenza vaccine. MiXCR, run by TCRdb on the RT-PCR reads, gives a single entry per CDR3 protein. The repertoire holds under 500,000 distinct CDR3 sequences, with approximately 9.9% as singletons. Source: PBMCs from blood, taken more than 35 days after vaccination. These receptors came from a man aged 45-65 years who received an inactivated influenza vaccine.

This clonotype was recorded many times. This rearrangement joins TRBV6-1 to TRBJ1-1; D is possibly TRBD1 (5 bases). CDR3 length: 17 amino acids. The V end was cut by 9 bases, the J end by 1 base, with 24 bases between. Germline CDR1 and CDR2: MNHNS and SASEGT. The CDR3 nucleotides read TGTGCCAGTACCCCCCTAGGCCACATGGGGACGAACACTGAAGCTTTCTTT. Its translation is CASTPLGHMGTNTEAFF.

This chain connects TRBV7-2 to TRBJ2-1, with D tentatively TRBD1 or TRBD2 (5 bases each). With 1 base removed from V and 2 bases from J, the gap between germline ends came to 12 bases. The germline V gene encodes CDR1 SGHTA and CDR2 FQGNSA. The CDR3 runs 16 residues. CDR3 region: CASSLVGGGAYNEQFF. CDR3 sequence (DNA): TGTGCCAGCAGCTTAGTAGGTGGGGGAGCCTACAATGAGCAGTTCTTC.

This clonotype came up a few times. The junction does not match germline at one end; this may be a read error. V usage is TRBV5-6 and J usage is TRBJ2-7; no reliable D call. The CDR3 sequence is 16 residues long. The V gene's germline CDR1 is SGHDT and CDR2 YYEEEE. The CDR3 region has the DNA TGTGCCAGCAGCCCCGCCCAAATACCCCTCTCCAACGAGCAGTACTTC. Its protein product is CASSPAQIPLSNEQYF.

This clonotype was recorded a few times. The gene calls are TRBV12-3 or TRBV12-4 and TRBJ1-6, with 11 bases fitting TRBD1. V shed 4 bases and J 9 bases; nucleotides not matched to a gene: 8. The CDR3 extends over 16 amino acids. CDR3 nucleotides: TGTGCCAGCAGTTCCCACGGACAGGGGGCGGGTTCACCCCTCCACTTT. Protein sequence: CASSSHGQGAGSPLHF.

There are many counts of this clonotype. The chain is built from TRBV5-1 and TRBJ2-3; 9 bases line up with TRBD2. CDR1 and CDR2 (germline): SGHRS, YFSETQ. V shed 4 bases and J 3 bases; nucleotides not matched to a gene: 6. This CDR3 is built from 15 residues. CDR3 loop: CASSPQTSGTDTQYF. The CDR3 bases are TGCGCCAGCAGCCCACAGACTAGCGGAACAGATACGCAGTATTTT.

CDR3 region: CASSQGDRDSNEQFF. In DNA form, the CDR3 reads TGCGCCAGCAGCCAAGGTGACCGGGACTCGAATGAGCAGTTCTTC. V usage is TRBV4-3 and J usage is TRBJ2-1; D is possibly TRBD2 (6 bases). Germline-derived CDR1 and CDR2 are LGHNA and YSLEER. The CDR3 runs to 15 residues. The V end lost 1 base, the J end lost 7 bases, and 14 bases lay between the germline ends.

This clonotype was observed a few times. The gene calls are TRBV20-1 and TRBJ2-2; D may be TRBD2 (6 bases). From germline, CDR1 is DFQATT and CDR2 SNEGSKA (reference sequence). Trimming removed 3 bases at V and 4 bases at J, with 15 bases between. The CDR3 contains 15 residues. The CDR3 DNA is TGCAGTGCTAGGGCCCCCGGGAGAGGCACCGGGGAGCTGTTTTTT. As protein: CSARAPGRGTGELFF.

J is TRBJ2-1 and V is TRBV24-1; D is perhaps TRBD1 (5 bases). Germline CDR1 KGHDR, CDR2 SFDVKD. The V end lost 3 bases, the J end lost 2 bases, and 10 bases lay between the germline ends. The CDR3 runs 15 residues. As DNA, the CDR3 is TGTGCCACCAGTGATCCCCAGGGTCCCTACAATGAGCAGTTCTTC. Amino acid sequence: CATSDPQGPYNEQFF.

As concerns this clonotype: A read error is possible here, since a much larger clone lies one base away. V gene TRBV6-5 combines with J gene TRBJ2-3, with D tentatively TRBD1 (5 bases). Germline loops: CDR1 MNHEY, CDR2 SVGAGI. V was cut by 0 bases and J by 4 bases, with 14 bases left in between. The CDR3 sequence is 16 residues long. The CDR3 reads CASSYSGQGVPDTQYF. The CDR3 DNA follows: TGTGCCAGCAGTTACTCGGGGCAGGGCGTGCCAGATACGCAGTATTTT.

This clonotype was counted ten times or more. The chain employs TRBV12-3 or TRBV12-4 and TRBJ2-7; perhaps TRBD1 as D (6 bases). The CDR3 runs 14 residues. The V end was cut by 3 bases, the J end by 1 base, with 10 bases between. The DNA of the CDR3 is TGTGCCAGCAGTTTCGGGACACCTTCCTACGAGCAGTACTTC. Its translation is CASSFGTPSYEQYF.

This clonotype turned up a few times. The chain is built from TRBV7-6 and TRBJ2-5; 13 positions agree with TRBD2. The V segment lost 3 bases and the J segment 5 bases; nucleotides outside the gene matches: 12. The germline V gene has CDR1 SGHVS and CDR2 FNYEAQ. The CDR3 consists of 18 residues. CDR3 sequence: CASSFFQGLAGVKETQYF. CDR3 sequence (DNA): TGTGCCAGCAGCTTCTTCCAAGGACTAGCGGGAGTTAAGGAGACCCAGTACTTC.

The chain employs TRBV20-1 and TRBJ1-5; D is uncertain. Trimming stripped 5 bases from V and 0 bases from J, with 17 bases between. The CDR3 covers 16 residues. Per the germline V gene, CDR1 is DFQATT and CDR2 is SNEGSKA (reference sequence). CDR3 nucleotides: TGCAGTGCTCCAGCGGGAGGGCCTTATAGCAATCAGCCCCAGCATTTT. It specifies CSAPAGGPYSNQPQHF.

This clonotype was detected only a few times. The chain recombines TRBV5-6 with TRBJ2-7; TRBD2 agrees at 9 bases. This CDR3 contains 16 residues. Germline loops: CDR1 SGHDT, CDR2 YYEEEE. J gave up 2 bases and V 4 bases, and 10 bases lay outside the gene matches. The CDR3 DNA reads as TGTGCCAGCAGCCTACGAGCTAGCGGGGTAGCCTACGAGCAGTACTTC. It is translated as CASSLRASGVAYEQYF.

J is TRBJ2-4 and V is TRBV7-2; D is possibly TRBD2 (6 bases). The ends were cut back, 6 bases at V and 2 bases at J, with 11 bases in the middle. Germline V gene sequence: CDR1 SGHTA, CDR2 FQGNSA. CDR3 size: 14 residues. The CDR3 is CASSPGGSKNIQYF. The DNA for the CDR3 is TGTGCCAGCAGTCCCGGAGGGTCCAAAAACATTCAGTACTTC.

This clonotype was seen many times. This chain connects TRBV12-3 or TRBV12-4 to TRBJ2-1; 8 positions agree with TRBD2. CDR3 length equals 16 residues. The J segment lost 6 bases and the V segment lost 5 bases, leaving 12 bases of the junction unmatched. This CDR3 is CASSPPGGGRSNEQFF. CDR3 DNA: TGTGCCAGCAGTCCACCGGGGGGGGGCCGGAGCAATGAGCAGTTCTTC.

This clonotype has only one observation. The germline gene is not matched at one end of the junction; a read error may be the cause. V is TRBV20-1 and J is TRBJ2-1, with D unresolved. CDR1 and CDR2 from the germline V gene are DFQATT and SNEGSKA (reference sequence). This CDR3 has 17 amino acids. DNA of the CDR3: TGCTGTGCTAGAGATCGGTGGAGACCCATAAAATACAATGAGCAGTTCTTC. It codes for CCARDRWRPIKYNEQFF.

The V call is TRBV4-1, the J call TRBJ2-3, with 13 nucleotides matching TRBD2. Germline lookup yields CDR1 MGHRA and CDR2 YSYEKL. Germline trimming cut 4 bases from V and 2 bases from J; bases unmatched to any gene: 6. The CDR3 sequence is 17 residues long. For the CDR3, the DNA is TGCGCCAGCAGCCGCCTGACTAGCGGGGGGCTCACAGATACGCAGTATTTT. Residues: CASSRLTSGGLTDTQYF.

This clonotype was seen a few times. The chain is built from TRBV25-1 and TRBJ2-3; either TRBD1 or TRBD2 may fit D (5 bases each). CDR3 length equals 14 residues. CDR1 is MGHDK, CDR2 SYGVNS, per germline. Trimming removed 6 bases at V and 6 bases at J, with 16 bases between. As DNA, the CDR3 is TGTGCCAGCAGCGCCGAATGGGGGTCGGATACGCAGTATTTT. Protein: CASSAEWGSDTQYF.

This clonotype was observed a handful of times. The chain has TRBV27 and TRBJ2-6; D is possibly TRBD2 (5 bases). Germline CDR1 is MNHEY and CDR2 is SMNVEV (reference sequence). This CDR3 is 14 amino acids long. V lost 3 bases, J lost 4 bases, and 7 bases lay in between. CDR3 protein: CASSLRRGANVLTF. In nucleotides, the CDR3 is TGTGCCAGCAGTTTGCGGAGGGGGGCCAACGTCCTGACTTTC.

This chain connects TRBV20-1 to TRBJ2-5, with TRBD1 matching 8 bases. This CDR3 region has 13 residues. Germline V gives CDR1 DFQATT, CDR2 SNEGSKA (reference sequence). The CDR3 DNA sequence: TGCAGCCACGACAGGGGTGGGCAAGAGACCCAGTACTTC. Its translation: CSHDRGGQETQYF.

This clonotype was seen more than once but under ten times. The J gene is TRBJ2-7, the V gene TRBV7-2; D not certain. Per the germline V gene, CDR1 is SGHTA and CDR2 is FQGNSA. The length of the CDR3 is 13 residues. V was shortened by 5 bases and J by 3 bases, with 11 bases between the two germline ends. CDR3 sequence (DNA): TGTGCCAGCAGCCCCCCTGTTGGCTACGAGCAGTACTTC. This encodes CASSPPVGYEQYF. The variable domain in full, with the rest retrieved from reference TRBV7-2 and TRBJ2-7, is GAGVSQSPSNKVTEKGKDVELRCDPISGHTALYWYRQSLGQGLEFLIYFQGNSAPDKSGLPSDRFSAERTGGSVSTLTIQRTQQEDSAVYLCASSPPVGYEQYFGPGTRLTVT.

The gene calls are TRBV11-2 and TRBJ2-1; D gene ambiguous. In germline, CDR1 is SGHAT, CDR2 FQNNGV. Trimming pared 5 bases from V and 3 bases from J, leaving 17 bases between. This CDR3 spans 16 amino acids. This CDR3 reads CASSQFMQALYNEQFF. The CDR3 bases are TGTGCCAGCAGCCAGTTCATGCAAGCGCTCTACAATGAGCAGTTCTTC. Combining the CDR3 with reference TRBV11-2 and TRBJ2-1 gives the whole variable domain EAGVAQSPRYKIIEKRQSVAFWCNPISGHATLYWYQQILGQGPKLLIQFQNNGVVDDSQLPKDRFSAERLKGVDSTLKIQPAKLEDSAVYLCASSQFMQALYNEQFFGPGTRLTVL.

This clonotype was counted between two and nine times. V usage is TRBV7-2 and J usage is TRBJ2-2, with a possible D match to TRBD1 (5 bases). The CDR3 spans 14 residues. Trimming stripped 6 bases from V and 4 bases from J, with 12 bases between. Germline CDR1 SGHTA, CDR2 FQGNSA. CDR3 nucleotides: TGTGCCAGCAGTACACACAGGTCCACCGGGGAGCTGTTTTTT. Its translation: CASSTHRSTGELFF.

This clonotype turned up a few times. The V and J genes are TRBV7-2 and TRBJ1-1; D is possibly TRBD1 (5 bases). This CDR3 region has 14 residues. Trimming pared 5 bases from V and 2 bases from J, leaving 12 bases between. Per the germline V gene, CDR1 is SGHTA and CDR2 is FQGNSA. CDR3 nucleotides: TGTGCCAGCAGCCCGGGGCTACCAAACACTGAAGCTTTCTTT. Its translation is CASSPGLPNTEAFF.

This clonotype was counted a few times. The chain employs TRBV5-6 and TRBJ1-5, with D maybe TRBD1 (6 bases). The V gene's germline CDR1 is SGHDT and CDR2 YYEEEE. V lost 1 base, J lost 5 bases, and 16 bases lay in between. This CDR3 contains 16 residues. The CDR3: CASSLTTIDRHQPQHF. The CDR3 coding sequence is TGTGCCAGCAGCTTGACCACTATAGACAGGCATCAGCCCCAGCATTTT.